Listed here are 6 T cell receptor beta chains from one sample, sequenced in a study of cytomegalovirus exposure and HLA in healthy donors. Sequencing used immunoSEQ multiplex PCR; TCRdb keeps in-frame clones, though not all of them. The repertoire has about 88,000 clones, almost 85% of them found once; the top ten carry 9% to 14%. Source material: PBMCs. Receptors originate from a woman between 18 and 29 years old in good health and CMV-seropositive.

This clone has just one count. The chain joins TRBV6-4 to TRBJ2-7; D remains ambiguous. Germline V gene data show CDR1 as MRHNA and CDR2 as SNTAGT. The CDR3 totals 15 residues. The V end was cut by 0 bases, the J end by 0 bases, with 9 bases between. CDR3 in DNA: TGTGCCAGCAGTGACTCCTGCCGGGTCTCCTACGAGCAGTACTTC. Its protein product is CASSDSCRVSYEQYF.

V is TRBV25-1 and J is TRBJ1-3; 9 nucleotides line up with TRBD1. The CDR3 has 14 amino acids. V lost 3 bases, J lost 4 bases, and 1 base stayed unmatched. The V gene's germline CDR1 is MGHDK and CDR2 SYGVNS. CDR3 sequence reads: CASSDDRGGNTIYF. CDR3 coding DNA: TGTGCCAGCAGTGACGACAGGGGGGGAAACACCATATATTTT.

The chain employs TRBV14 and TRBJ1-1; tentative D call: TRBD1 (5 bases). Germline V gene lookup returns CDR1 SGHDN and CDR2 FVKESK. The CDR3 runs to 12 residues. Trimming took off 4 bases at V and 5 bases at J, with 8 bases between the two ends. CDR3 DNA: TGTGCCAGCAGCCCAGGGATAACTGAAGCTTTCTTT. Its protein product is CASSPGITEAFF.

The rearrangement joins TRBV7-2 to TRBJ2-5, with TRBD2 as a possible D gene (6 bases). V lost 2 bases and J lost 4, with 14 bases in between. This CDR3 is built from 15 residues. Germline CDR1 and CDR2: SGHTA and FQGNSA. The CDR3 coding sequence is TGTGCCAGCAGCTTAAGGCTGGGAGGAACAGAGACCCAGTACTTC. Amino acid sequence: CASSLRLGGTETQYF. Combining the CDR3 with reference TRBV7-2 and TRBJ2-5 gives the whole variable domain GAGVSQSPSNKVTEKGKDVELRCDPISGHTALYWYRQSLGQGLEFLIYFQGNSAPDKSGLPSDRFSAERTGGSVSTLTIQRTQQEDSAVYLCASSLRLGGTETQYFGPGTRLLVL.

A single count supports this clone. This chain links TRBV6-1 with TRBJ2-3; perhaps TRBD2 as D (5 bases). Trimming cost V 5 bases and J 1 base, with 7 bases left between them. Germline V gene lookup returns CDR1 MNHNS and CDR2 SASEGT. The CDR3 is 13 residues long. CDR3 region: CASSKGGTDTQYF. The CDR3 region has the DNA TGTGCCAGCAGTAAGGGAGGCACAGATACGCAGTATTTT.

This chain links TRBV5-6 with TRBJ2-7, with 9 bases lining up with TRBD1. The germline gives CDR1 SGHDT, CDR2 YYEEEE. This CDR3 has 14 amino acids. Losses at the gene ends were 5 bases for V and 3 bases for J; bases not matched to a gene: 6. The CDR3 DNA reads as TGTGCCAGCAGGACCGGGACAGGGAGCTACGAGCAGTACTTC. This sequence encodes CASRTGTGSYEQYF.